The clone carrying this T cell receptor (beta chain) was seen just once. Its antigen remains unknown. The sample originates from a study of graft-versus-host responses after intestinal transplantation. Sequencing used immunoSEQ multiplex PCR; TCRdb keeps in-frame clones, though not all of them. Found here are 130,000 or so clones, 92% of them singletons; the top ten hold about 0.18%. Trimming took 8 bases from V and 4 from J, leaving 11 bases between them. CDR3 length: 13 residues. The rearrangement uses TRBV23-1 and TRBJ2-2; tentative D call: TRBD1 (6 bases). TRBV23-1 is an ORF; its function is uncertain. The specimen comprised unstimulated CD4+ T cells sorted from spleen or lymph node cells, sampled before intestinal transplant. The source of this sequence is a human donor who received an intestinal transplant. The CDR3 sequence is CASAGASTGELFF. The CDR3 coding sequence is TGCGCCAGCGCAGGGGCGTCCACCGGGGAGCTGTTTTTT.